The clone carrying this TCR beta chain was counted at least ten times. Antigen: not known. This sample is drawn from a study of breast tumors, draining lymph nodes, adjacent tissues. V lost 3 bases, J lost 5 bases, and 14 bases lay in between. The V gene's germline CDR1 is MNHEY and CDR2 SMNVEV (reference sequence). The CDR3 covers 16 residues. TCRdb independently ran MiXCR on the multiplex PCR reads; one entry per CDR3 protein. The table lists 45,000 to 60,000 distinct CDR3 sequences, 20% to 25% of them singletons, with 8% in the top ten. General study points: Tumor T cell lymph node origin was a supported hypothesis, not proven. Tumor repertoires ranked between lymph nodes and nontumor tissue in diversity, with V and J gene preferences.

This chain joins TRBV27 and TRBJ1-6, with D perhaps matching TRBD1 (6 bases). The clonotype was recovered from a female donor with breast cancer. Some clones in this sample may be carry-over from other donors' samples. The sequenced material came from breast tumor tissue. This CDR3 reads CASSFSSTGNNSPLHF. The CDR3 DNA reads TGTGCCAGCAGTTTTAGCAGTACAGGGAATAATTCACCCCTCCACTTT.